This T cell receptor (beta chain) is drawn from a study of response to subunit inactivated influenza vaccine. The V gene lost 3 bases and the J gene lost 8 bases, with 8 bases spanning the gap. The CDR3 runs to 11 residues. Germline V gene data show CDR1 as SGHRS and CDR2 as YFSETQ. TCRdb re-analysed the RT-PCR reads in MiXCR, keeping a single row per CDR3 protein. The sample includes under 500,000 distinct CDR3 sequences, about a tenth of them seen just once. Whole-study findings and limits: Authors suggested each seasonal flu vaccination may recruit only limited numbers of new T cells.

This clonotype came up a few times. The antigen remains undetermined. A read error is possible here, since a much larger clone lies one base away. The specimen comprised PBMCs from blood, sampled about 40 days after vaccination. The V gene is TRBV5-1, the J gene TRBJ1-1, with D perhaps matching TRBD1 (5 bases). The sequence was collected from a man in his fifties who received an inactivated influenza vaccine. CDR3 amino acids: CASSWGREAFF. CDR3 nucleotide sequence: TGCGCCAGCAGCTGGGGCAGGGAAGCTTTCTTT.